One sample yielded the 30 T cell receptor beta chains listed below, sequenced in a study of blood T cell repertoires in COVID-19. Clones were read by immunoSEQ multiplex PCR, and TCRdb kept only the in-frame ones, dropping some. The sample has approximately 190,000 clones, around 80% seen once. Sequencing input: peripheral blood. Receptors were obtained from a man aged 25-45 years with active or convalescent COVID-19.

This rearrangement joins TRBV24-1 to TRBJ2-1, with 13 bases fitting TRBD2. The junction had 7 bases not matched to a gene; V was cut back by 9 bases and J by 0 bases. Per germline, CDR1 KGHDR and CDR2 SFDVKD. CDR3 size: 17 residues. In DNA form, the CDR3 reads TGTGCCACCGGTGGACTAGCGGGAGCGCACTCCTACAATGAGCAGTTCTTC. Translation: CATGGLAGAHSYNEQFF.

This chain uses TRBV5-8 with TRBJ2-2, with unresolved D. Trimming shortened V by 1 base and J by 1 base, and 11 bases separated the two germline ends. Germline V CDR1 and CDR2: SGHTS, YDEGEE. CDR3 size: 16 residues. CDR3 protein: CASSLLLTVNTGELFF. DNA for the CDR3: TGTGCCAGCAGCTTGTTACTAACGGTGAACACCGGGGAGCTGTTTTTT.

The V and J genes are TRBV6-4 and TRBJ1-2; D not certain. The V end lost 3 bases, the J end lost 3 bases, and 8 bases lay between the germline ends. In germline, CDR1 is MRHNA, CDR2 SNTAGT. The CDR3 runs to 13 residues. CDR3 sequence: CASSENGDYGYTF. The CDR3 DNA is TGTGCCAGCAGTGAAAACGGGGACTATGGCTACACCTTC.

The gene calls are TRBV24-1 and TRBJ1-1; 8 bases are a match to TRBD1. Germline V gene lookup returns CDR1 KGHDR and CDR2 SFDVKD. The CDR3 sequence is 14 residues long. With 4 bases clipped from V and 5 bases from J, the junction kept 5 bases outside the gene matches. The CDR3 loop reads CATSETGGRTEAFF. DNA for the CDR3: TGTGCCACCAGTGAAACAGGGGGTCGGACTGAAGCTTTCTTT.

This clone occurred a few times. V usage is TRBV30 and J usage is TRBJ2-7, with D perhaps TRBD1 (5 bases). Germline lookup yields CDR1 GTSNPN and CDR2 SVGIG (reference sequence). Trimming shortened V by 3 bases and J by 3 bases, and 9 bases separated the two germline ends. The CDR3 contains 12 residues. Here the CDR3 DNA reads TGTGCCTGGAGCAGGGCCAACTACGAGCAGTACGTC. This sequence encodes CAWSRANYEQYV.

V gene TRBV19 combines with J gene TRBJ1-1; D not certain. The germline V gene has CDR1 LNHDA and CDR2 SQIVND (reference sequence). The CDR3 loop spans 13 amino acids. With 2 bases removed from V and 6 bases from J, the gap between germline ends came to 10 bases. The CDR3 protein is CASSITTSAEAFF. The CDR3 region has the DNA TGTGCCAGTAGTATAACGACGAGCGCTGAAGCTTTCTTT.

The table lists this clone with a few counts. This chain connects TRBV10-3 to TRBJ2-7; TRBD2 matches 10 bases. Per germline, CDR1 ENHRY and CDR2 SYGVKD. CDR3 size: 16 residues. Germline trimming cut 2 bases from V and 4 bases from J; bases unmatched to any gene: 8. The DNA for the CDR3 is TGTGCCATCAGTGAGCGGAGTAGCGGGAGGATTTACGAGCAGTACTTC. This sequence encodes CAISERSSGRIYEQYF.

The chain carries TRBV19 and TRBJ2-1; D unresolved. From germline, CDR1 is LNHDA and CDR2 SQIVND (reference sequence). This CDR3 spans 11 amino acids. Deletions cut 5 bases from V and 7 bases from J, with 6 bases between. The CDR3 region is CASSEINEQFF. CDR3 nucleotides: TGTGCCAGTAGTGAGATAAATGAGCAGTTCTTC. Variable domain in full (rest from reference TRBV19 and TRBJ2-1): DGGITQSPKYLFRKEGQNVTLSCEQNLNHDAMYWYRQDPGQGLRLIYYSQIVNDFQKGDIAEGYSVSREKKESFPLTVTSAQKNPTAFYLCASSEINEQFFGPGTRLTVL.

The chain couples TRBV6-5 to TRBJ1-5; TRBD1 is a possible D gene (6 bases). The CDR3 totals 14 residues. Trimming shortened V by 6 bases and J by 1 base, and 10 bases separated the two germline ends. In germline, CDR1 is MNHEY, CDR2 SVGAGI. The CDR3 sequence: CASSSGQSNQPQHF. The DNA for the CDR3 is TGTGCCAGCAGCAGCGGACAGAGCAATCAGCCCCAGCATTTT.

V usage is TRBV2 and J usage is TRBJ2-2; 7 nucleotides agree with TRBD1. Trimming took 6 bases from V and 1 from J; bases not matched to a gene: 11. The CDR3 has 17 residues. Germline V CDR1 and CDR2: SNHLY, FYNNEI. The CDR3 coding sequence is TGTGCCAGCAGAGAGATACAGGGGACCCAGAACACCGGGGAGCTGTTTTTT. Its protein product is CASREIQGTQNTGELFF.

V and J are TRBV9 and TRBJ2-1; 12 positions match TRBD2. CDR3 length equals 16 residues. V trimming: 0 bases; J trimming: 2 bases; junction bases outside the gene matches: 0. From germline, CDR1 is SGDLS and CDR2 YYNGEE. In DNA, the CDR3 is TGTGCCAGCAGCGTAGGACTAGCGGGGGCCTACAATGAGCAGTTCTTC. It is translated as CASSVGLAGAYNEQFF. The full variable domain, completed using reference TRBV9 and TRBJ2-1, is DSGVTQTPKHLITATGQRVTLRCSPRSGDLSVYWYQQSLDQGLQFLIQYYNGEERAKGNILERFSAQQFPDLHSELNLSSLELGDSALYFCASSVGLAGAYNEQFFGPGTRLTVL.

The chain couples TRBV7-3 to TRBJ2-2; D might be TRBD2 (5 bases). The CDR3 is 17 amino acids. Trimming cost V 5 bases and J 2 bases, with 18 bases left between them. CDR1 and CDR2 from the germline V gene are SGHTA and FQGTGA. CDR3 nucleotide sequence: TGTGCCAGCAGCCCCTCGAGGGCCGACCTAAACACCGGGGAGCTGTTTTTT. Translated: CASSPSRADLNTGELFF.

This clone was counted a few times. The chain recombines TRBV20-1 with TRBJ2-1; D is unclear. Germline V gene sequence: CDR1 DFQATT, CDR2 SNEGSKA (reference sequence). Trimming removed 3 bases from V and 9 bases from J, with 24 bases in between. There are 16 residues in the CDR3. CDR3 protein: CSASRSGSVLSFEQFF. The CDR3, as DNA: TGCAGTGCTAGTAGGTCGGGTTCGGTTCTAAGCTTTGAGCAGTTCTTC.

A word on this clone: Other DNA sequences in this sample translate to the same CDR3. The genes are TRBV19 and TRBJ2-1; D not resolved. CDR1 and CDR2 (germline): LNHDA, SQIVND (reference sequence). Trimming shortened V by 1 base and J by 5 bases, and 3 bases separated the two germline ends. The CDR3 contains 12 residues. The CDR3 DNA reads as TGTGCCAGTAGTATAGGAGACAATGAGCAGTTCTTC. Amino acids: CASSIGDNEQFF.

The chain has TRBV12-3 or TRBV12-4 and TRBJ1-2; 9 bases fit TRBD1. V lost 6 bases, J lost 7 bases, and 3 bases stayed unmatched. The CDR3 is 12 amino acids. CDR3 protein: CASSRTGAGYTF. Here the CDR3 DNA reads TGTGCCAGCAGCAGGACAGGGGCTGGCTACACCTTC.

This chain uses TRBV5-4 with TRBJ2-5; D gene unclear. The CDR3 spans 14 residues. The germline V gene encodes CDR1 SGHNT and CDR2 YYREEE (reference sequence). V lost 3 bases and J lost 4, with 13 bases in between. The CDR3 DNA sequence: TGTGCCAGCAGCTCCACCTTAATCGGAGAGACCCAGTACTTC. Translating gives CASSSTLIGETQYF.

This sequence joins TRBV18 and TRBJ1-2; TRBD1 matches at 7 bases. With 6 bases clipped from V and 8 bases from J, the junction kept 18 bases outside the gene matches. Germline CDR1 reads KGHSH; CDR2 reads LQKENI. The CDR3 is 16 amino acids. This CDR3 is CASSREDRSGGKGYTF. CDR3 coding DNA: TGTGCCAGCTCCCGAGAAGATAGGTCAGGGGGGAAAGGCTACACCTTC.

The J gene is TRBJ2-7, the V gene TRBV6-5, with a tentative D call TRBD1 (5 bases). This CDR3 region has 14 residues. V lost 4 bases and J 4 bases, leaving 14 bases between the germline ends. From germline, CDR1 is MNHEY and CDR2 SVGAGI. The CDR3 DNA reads TGTGCCAGCAGTTCCGGAACAGGAAATTACGAGCAGTACGTC. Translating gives CASSSGTGNYEQYV.

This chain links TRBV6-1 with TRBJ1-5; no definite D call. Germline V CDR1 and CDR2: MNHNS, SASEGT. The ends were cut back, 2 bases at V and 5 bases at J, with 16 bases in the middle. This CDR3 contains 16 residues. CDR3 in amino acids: CASSEMEILRDQPQHF. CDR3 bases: TGTGCCAGCAGTGAAATGGAGATTTTGAGGGATCAGCCCCAGCATTTT.

The CDR3 DNA reads as TGTGCCAGTAGTACGCTGCGGGAGAAGCAGTTCTTC. Amino acid sequence: CASSTLREKQFF. The chain recombines TRBV19 with TRBJ2-1; 7 nucleotides match TRBD2. Germline V gene lookup returns CDR1 LNHDA and CDR2 SQIVND (reference sequence). CDR3 length equals 12 residues. J gave up 11 bases and V 4 bases, and 5 bases lay outside the gene matches.

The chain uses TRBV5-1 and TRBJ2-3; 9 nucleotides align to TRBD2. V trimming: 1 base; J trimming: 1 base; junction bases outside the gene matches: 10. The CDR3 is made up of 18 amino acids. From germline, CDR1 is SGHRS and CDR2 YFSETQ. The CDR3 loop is CASSLQGGIAGGTDTQYF. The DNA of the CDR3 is TGCGCCAGCAGCTTGCAGGGAGGGATAGCGGGGGGCACAGATACGCAGTATTTT.

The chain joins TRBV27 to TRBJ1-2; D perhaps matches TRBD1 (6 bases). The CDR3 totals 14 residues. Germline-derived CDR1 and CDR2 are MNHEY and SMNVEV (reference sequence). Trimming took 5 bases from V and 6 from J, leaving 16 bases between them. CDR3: CASSTGRSANGYTF. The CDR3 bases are TGTGCCAGCAGTACAGGGCGGAGTGCTAATGGCTACACCTTC.

The DNA for the CDR3 is TGTGCTAGTGGTTTGACCTCACTAAAGGCGGGAGGGGATTACAATGAGCAGTTCTTC. It is translated as CASGLTSLKAGGDYNEQFF. The rearrangement uses TRBV12-5 and TRBJ2-1; 9 bases align to TRBD2. The CDR3 sequence is 19 residues long. The J segment lost 4 bases and the V segment lost 2 bases, leaving 15 bases of the junction unmatched. The germline gives CDR1 LGHNT, CDR2 FRNRAP. Full variable domain (rest looked up from reference TRBV12-5 and TRBJ2-1): DARVTQTPRHKVTEMGQEVTMRCQPILGHNTVFWYRQTMMQGLELLAYFRNRAPLDDSGMPKDRFSAEMPDATLATLKIQPSEPRDSAVYFCASGLTSLKAGGDYNEQFFGPGTRLTVL.

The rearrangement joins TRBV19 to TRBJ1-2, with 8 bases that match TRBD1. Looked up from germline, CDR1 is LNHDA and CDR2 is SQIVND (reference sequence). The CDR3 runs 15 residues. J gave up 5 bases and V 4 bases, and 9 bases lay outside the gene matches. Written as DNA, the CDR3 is TGTGCCAGTAGTACATCCAGGACAGGGATTTATGGCTACACCTTC. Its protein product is CASSTSRTGIYGYTF.

In nucleotides, the CDR3 is TGTGCCTGGAGTGGGGCTACTAGCGGCCTCGGGGAGCTGTTTTTT. Protein: CAWSGATSGLGELFF. The rearrangement joins TRBV30 to TRBJ2-2; 8 bases align to TRBD2. The V gene's germline CDR1 is GTSNPN and CDR2 SVGIG (reference sequence). The CDR3 spans 15 residues. V lost 1 base to trimming and J lost 7 bases; unmatched junction nucleotides: 8.

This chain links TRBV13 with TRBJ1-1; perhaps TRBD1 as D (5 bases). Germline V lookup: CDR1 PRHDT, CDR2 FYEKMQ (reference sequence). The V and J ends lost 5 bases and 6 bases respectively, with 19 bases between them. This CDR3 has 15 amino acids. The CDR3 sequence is CASSTTGWGGSEAFF. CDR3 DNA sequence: TGTGCCAGCAGCACAACAGGTTGGGGTGGCTCTGAAGCTTTCTTT. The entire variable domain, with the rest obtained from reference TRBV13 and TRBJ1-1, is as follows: AAGVIQSPRHLIKEKRETATLKCYPIPRHDTVYWYQQGPGQDPQFLISFYEKMQSDKGSIPDRFSAQQFSDYHSELNMSSLELGDSALYFCASSTTGWGGSEAFFGQGTRLTVV.

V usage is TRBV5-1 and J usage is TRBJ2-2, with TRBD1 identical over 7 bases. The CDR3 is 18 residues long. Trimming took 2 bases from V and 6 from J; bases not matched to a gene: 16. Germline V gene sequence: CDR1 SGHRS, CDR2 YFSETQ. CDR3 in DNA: TGCGCCAGCAGCTTTTCGACAGGGACGTTGAGAGCGGCCGGGGAGCTGTTTTTT. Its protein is CASSFSTGTLRAAGELFF. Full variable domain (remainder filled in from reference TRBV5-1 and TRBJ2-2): KAGVTQTPRYLIKTRGQQVTLSCSPISGHRSVSWYQQTPGQGLQFLFEYFSETQRNKGNFPGRFSGRQFSNSRSEMNVSTLELGDSALYLCASSFSTGTLRAAGELFFGEGSRLTVL.

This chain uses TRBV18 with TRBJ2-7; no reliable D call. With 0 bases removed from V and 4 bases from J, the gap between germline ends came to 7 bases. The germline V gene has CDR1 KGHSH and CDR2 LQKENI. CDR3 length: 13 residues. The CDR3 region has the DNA TGTGCCAGCTCACCACCGACTCAGTACGAGCAGTACTTC. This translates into CASSPPTQYEQYF.

The DNA for the CDR3 is TGCGCCAGCAGCCAAAGCAGGCGCACCGGGGAGCTGTTTTTT. Its translation: CASSQSRRTGELFF. V gene TRBV4-3 combines with J gene TRBJ2-2, with D uncertain. The germline V gene has CDR1 LGHNA and CDR2 YSLEER. The CDR3 has 14 residues. Trimming pared 2 bases from V and 4 bases from J, leaving 8 bases between.

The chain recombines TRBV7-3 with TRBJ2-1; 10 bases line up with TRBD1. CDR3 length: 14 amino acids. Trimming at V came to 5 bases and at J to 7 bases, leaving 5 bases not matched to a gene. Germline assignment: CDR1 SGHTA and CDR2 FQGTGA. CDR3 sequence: CASSLDRGRNEQFF. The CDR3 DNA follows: TGTGCCAGCAGCCTAGACAGGGGGCGGAATGAGCAGTTCTTC.